This TCR beta chain was sequenced in a study of T cell responses to AZD1222 COVID-19 vaccine. General study results and limits: The reported proportion of spike-specific TCRs targeting unmutated variant regions was nearly half. At study baseline, merely five or six AZD1222 recipients were seropositive.

Libraries were prepared by immunoSEQ multiplex PCR; TCRdb keeps only in-frame clonotypes and omits some of them. The sample lists about 25,000 clones; approximately 90% were seen once. A single count supports this clone. Antigen unknown. There are 16 residues in the CDR3. Between the trimmed V and J ends, which lost 5 bases and 3 bases, there was a span of 19 bases. CDR1 is SGHRS and CDR2 is YFSETQ in the germline V gene. The analysis combined second doses at about 4 or about 12 weeks. The TCR originated in an adult who received the AZD1222 COVID-19 vaccine. The starting material was peripheral blood, obtained 28 days after the second AZD1222 dose. The chain couples TRBV5-1 to TRBJ2-3, with D unresolved. This chain's CDR3 is CASRPRSFVGTDTQYF. CDR3 sequence (DNA): TGCGCCAGCAGGCCCCGTTCGTTCGTCGGGACAGATACGCAGTATTTT.